These T cell receptor beta chains were read from a single sample in a study of blood T cell repertoires in COVID-19. Method: immunoSEQ multiplex PCR; TCRdb's copy keeps in-frame clones and lacks some. Among around 260,000 clones listed, about 85% were seen once. The sample was peripheral blood. The receptors derive from a human donor in a cohort sampled during active COVID-19. The CDR3 runs from the conserved cysteine through the conserved F or W. A D gene is named only where the DNA matches it firmly. Rows may omit the clone size; those that give it use once, few, many or a size class.

j_gene: TRBJ2-5
v_gene: TRBV5-1
d_gene: TRBD1
abundance: once
CDR3nt: TGCGCCAGCAGCTTGAGTACAGGGGAAGGGGAAGAGACCCAGTACTTC
CDR3aa: CASSLSTGEGEETQYF

j_gene: TRBJ1-2
v_gene: TRBV2
d_gene: .
abundance: .
CDR3nt: TGTGCCAGCAGCCCTACGTTGGTCCAAGACTATGGCTACACCTTC
CDR3aa: CASSPTLVQDYGYTF

j_gene: TRBJ1-2
v_gene: TRBV5-1
d_gene: .
abundance: .
CDR3nt: TGCGCCAGCAGCTTGGACAGGAACTATGGCTACACCTTC
CDR3aa: CASSLDRNYGYTF

j_gene: TRBJ2-5
v_gene: TRBV18
d_gene: TRBD1
abundance: .
CDR3nt: TGTGCCAGCTCACCGGTTAGGGGACAGCAAGAGACCCAGTACTTC
CDR3aa: CASSPVRGQQETQYF

j_gene: TRBJ2-1
v_gene: TRBV6-2/TRBV6-3
d_gene: .
abundance: .
CDR3nt: TGTGCCAGCAGTTACCCCGGGGGGCGTTACAATGAGCAGTTCTTC
CDR3aa: CASSYPGGRYNEQFF

j_gene: TRBJ2-7
v_gene: TRBV7-9
d_gene: .
abundance: .
CDR3nt: TGTGCCAGCAGCCAATCGACAGGTCCCTACGAGCAGTACTTC
CDR3aa: CASSQSTGPYEQYF

j_gene: TRBJ1-2
v_gene: TRBV27
d_gene: TRBD1
abundance: .
CDR3nt: TGTGCCAGCAGGCCCACAGGGGGCGCGGGTGGCTACACCTTC
CDR3aa: CASRPTGGAGGYTF

j_gene: TRBJ1-2
v_gene: TRBV5-6
d_gene: .
abundance: once
CDR3nt: TGTGCCAGCTTCCCTCTCCAGGGGACCTATGGCTACACCTTC
CDR3aa: CASFPLQGTYGYTF

j_gene: TRBJ2-2
v_gene: TRBV7-3
d_gene: TRBD2
abundance: .
CDR3nt: TGTGCCAGCAGCTCCGATCGGGGGGGCGGGGAGCTGTTTTTT
CDR3aa: CASSSDRGGGELFF

j_gene: TRBJ2-6
v_gene: TRBV6-5
d_gene: .
abundance: .
CDR3nt: TGTGCCAGCAGTTCTGCCGGCTCTGGGGCCAACGTCCTGACTTTC
CDR3aa: CASSSAGSGANVLTF

j_gene: TRBJ2-1
v_gene: TRBV28
d_gene: .
abundance: once
CDR3nt: TGTGCCAGCAGCTCGCTGGGGCAGGGTCAGTTCTTC
CDR3aa: CASSSLGQGQFF

j_gene: TRBJ1-6
v_gene: TRBV18
d_gene: .
abundance: .
CDR3nt: TGTGCCAGCCATGGCACAGGGACTTCACCCCTCCACTTT
CDR3aa: CASHGTGTSPLHF

j_gene: TRBJ1-6
v_gene: TRBV6-6
d_gene: TRBD1
abundance: .
CDR3nt: TGTGCCAGCAGCCTTCCCGGGACAGATGATAATTCACCCCTCCACTTT
CDR3aa: CASSLPGTDDNSPLHF

j_gene: TRBJ2-5
v_gene: TRBV9
d_gene: .
abundance: .
CDR3nt: TGTGCCAGCAGCGTAGGGGTTCTAGCAGGGACCCAGTACTTC
CDR3aa: CASSVGVLAGTQYF

j_gene: TRBJ2-7
v_gene: TRBV6-6
d_gene: .
abundance: .
CDR3nt: TGTGCCAGCAGTTCAACTCGCGACACCCCCTACGAGCAGTACTTC
CDR3aa: CASSSTRDTPYEQYF

j_gene: TRBJ2-3
v_gene: TRBV7-2
d_gene: .
abundance: .
CDR3nt: TGTGCCAGCAGCTTAAAACAGCAACCTACTAGCACAGATACGCAGTATTTT
CDR3aa: CASSLKQQPTSTDTQYF

j_gene: TRBJ2-5
v_gene: TRBV6-6
d_gene: TRBD1
abundance: .
CDR3nt: TGTGCCAGCAGGGGGACAGGAGGGACCCAGTACTTC
CDR3aa: CASRGTGGTQYF

j_gene: TRBJ2-2
v_gene: TRBV4-1
d_gene: TRBD2
abundance: once
CDR3nt: TGCGCCAGCACTACCGGGACTAGCGGGAGGGTGGGCACCGGGGAGCTGTTTTTT
CDR3aa: CASTTGTSGRVGTGELFF

j_gene: TRBJ2-7
v_gene: TRBV18
d_gene: .
abundance: .
CDR3nt: TGTGCCAGCTCACCACCGGGGGCAGGGAGTTACGAGCAGTACTTC
CDR3aa: CASSPPGAGSYEQYF

j_gene: TRBJ1-1
v_gene: TRBV5-1
d_gene: .
abundance: .
CDR3nt: TGCGCCAGCAGCTTGGGACAGGAGCGGGGGTGGACTGAAGCTTTCTTT
CDR3aa: CASSLGQERGWTEAFF

j_gene: TRBJ1-2
v_gene: TRBV10-3
d_gene: .
abundance: .
CDR3nt: TGTGCCATCAGTGAGTCGGCGGCCTATCGCTACACCTTC
CDR3aa: CAISESAAYRYTF

j_gene: TRBJ1-1
v_gene: TRBV10-3
d_gene: .
abundance: .
CDR3nt: TGTGCCATCAGTGGACAGAACACTGAAGCTTTCTTT
CDR3aa: CAISGQNTEAFF

j_gene: TRBJ1-1
v_gene: TRBV19
d_gene: .
abundance: few
CDR3nt: TGTGCCAGTAGTATAGGCAGTGGCACTGAAGCTTTCTTT
CDR3aa: CASSIGSGTEAFF

j_gene: TRBJ2-5
v_gene: TRBV18
d_gene: TRBD1
abundance: .
CDR3nt: TGTGCCAGCTCAAAAGTCCGGGACAGACAAGAGACCCAGTACTTC
CDR3aa: CASSKVRDRQETQYF

j_gene: TRBJ1-1
v_gene: TRBV6-5
d_gene: .
abundance: .
CDR3nt: TGTGCCAGCAGACGAACTACGAACACTGAAGCTTTCTTT
CDR3aa: CASRRTTNTEAFF

j_gene: TRBJ2-1
v_gene: TRBV6-6
d_gene: TRBD2
abundance: .
CDR3nt: TGTGCCAGCAGCCCGACTAGCGGGAGAGTCCATGAGCAGTTCTTC
CDR3aa: CASSPTSGRVHEQFF

j_gene: TRBJ1-2
v_gene: TRBV30
d_gene: TRBD1
abundance: .
CDR3nt: TGTGCCTGGAGTCCCAGGGGGCTTTATGGCTACACCTTC
CDR3aa: CAWSPRGLYGYTF

j_gene: TRBJ2-7
v_gene: TRBV19
d_gene: .
abundance: once
CDR3nt: TGTGCCAGTAGTATTGAACTGGGCATCTCCGAGCAGTACTTC
CDR3aa: CASSIELGISEQYF

j_gene: TRBJ2-1
v_gene: TRBV28
d_gene: TRBD2
abundance: .
CDR3nt: TGTGCCAGCGGCATAAGCGGGAGGGCCAATGAGCAGTTCTTC
CDR3aa: CASGISGRANEQFF

j_gene: TRBJ1-2
v_gene: TRBV11-2
d_gene: TRBD1
abundance: .
CDR3nt: TGTGCCAGCAGCTTAGAGACCCGGGGACAGGGGAACTATGGCTACACCTTC
CDR3aa: CASSLETRGQGNYGYTF

j_gene: TRBJ2-7
v_gene: TRBV7-6
d_gene: TRBD2
abundance: .
CDR3nt: TGTGCCAGCAGCTCAGAGGGGTTAGCGGGCCACTACGAGCAGTACTTC
CDR3aa: CASSSEGLAGHYEQYF

j_gene: TRBJ1-2
v_gene: TRBV5-1
d_gene: .
abundance: once
CDR3nt: TGCGCCAGCAGCTTGGGGTACATCGGGGAGTCGGGCTATGGCTACACCTTC
CDR3aa: CASSLGYIGESGYGYTF

j_gene: TRBJ1-4
v_gene: TRBV28
d_gene: .
abundance: .
CDR3nt: TGTGCCAGCAGTTTAAAGGGGTTGGCAACTAATGAAAAACTGTTTTTT
CDR3aa: CASSLKGLATNEKLFF

j_gene: TRBJ2-7
v_gene: TRBV2
d_gene: TRBD1
abundance: .
CDR3nt: TGTGCCAGCAGTGACCCCGGACAGGGGGGGTACGAGCAGTACTTC
CDR3aa: CASSDPGQGGYEQYF

j_gene: TRBJ1-2
v_gene: TRBV18
d_gene: TRBD1
abundance: few
CDR3nt: TGTGCCAGCTCAAAACCGGGACAGGGGGCAGATGGCTACACCTTC
CDR3aa: CASSKPGQGADGYTF

j_gene: TRBJ2-3
v_gene: TRBV29-1
d_gene: TRBD2
abundance: .
CDR3nt: TGCAGCGCCGGGGGAGGGACTACAGATACGCAGTATTTT
CDR3aa: CSAGGGTTDTQYF

j_gene: TRBJ1-1
v_gene: TRBV10-2
d_gene: .
abundance: .
CDR3nt: TGCGCCAGCAGTGATAGTGCCACTGAAGCTTTCTTT
CDR3aa: CASSDSATEAFF

j_gene: TRBJ1-3
v_gene: TRBV2
d_gene: TRBD1
abundance: .
CDR3nt: TGTGCCAGCAGGGAAACAGGGGGCTCTGGAAACACCATATATTTT
CDR3aa: CASRETGGSGNTIYF

j_gene: TRBJ1-1
v_gene: TRBV3-1/TRBV3-2
d_gene: .
abundance: .
CDR3nt: TGTGCCAGCAGCCCTCGAGCAGGGCGGACTGAAGCTTTCTTT
CDR3aa: CASSPRAGRTEAFF

j_gene: TRBJ2-1
v_gene: TRBV6-2/TRBV6-3
d_gene: TRBD2
abundance: .
CDR3nt: TGTGCCAGCAGTTACTCGACTAGCGGGATTGGCGAGCAGTTCTTC
CDR3aa: CASSYSTSGIGEQFF

j_gene: TRBJ2-3
v_gene: TRBV12-2
d_gene: .
abundance: .
CDR3nt: TGTGCAAGTCGCTTAAGGCTCGGGACAGGGGGCTGGACAGATACGCAGTATTTT
CDR3aa: CASRLRLGTGGWTDTQYF

j_gene: TRBJ1-5
v_gene: TRBV19
d_gene: .
abundance: .
CDR3nt: TGTGCCAGTAGTGGACAGCCCCTCGGAGTTCAGCCCCAGCATTTT
CDR3aa: CASSGQPLGVQPQHF

j_gene: TRBJ2-7
v_gene: TRBV10-2
d_gene: TRBD2
abundance: .
CDR3nt: TGCGCCAGCAGGATGACTAGCGGCTACGAGCAGTACTTC
CDR3aa: CASRMTSGYEQYF

j_gene: TRBJ2-7
v_gene: TRBV21-1
d_gene: .
abundance: .
CDR3nt: TGTGCCAGCAGGCGGAGGCGGGGAGGCTTTTACGAGCAGTACTTC
CDR3aa: CASRRRRGGFYEQYF

j_gene: TRBJ2-7
v_gene: TRBV9
d_gene: .
abundance: few
CDR3nt: TGTGCCAGCAGCGTAGGGGCCAGTTTTACCTACGAGCAGTACTTC
CDR3aa: CASSVGASFTYEQYF

j_gene: TRBJ1-1
v_gene: TRBV5-6
d_gene: .
abundance: .
CDR3nt: TGTGCCAGCAGCTGGAGAGAAACAGGGTGGGGAGCGAACACTGAAGCTTTCTTT
CDR3aa: CASSWRETGWGANTEAFF

j_gene: TRBJ2-7
v_gene: TRBV11-2
d_gene: .
abundance: .
CDR3nt: TGTGCCAGCAGCTTAACAAGCGGTCATAACTACGAGCAGTACTTC
CDR3aa: CASSLTSGHNYEQYF

j_gene: TRBJ2-7
v_gene: TRBV2
d_gene: .
abundance: .
CDR3nt: TGTGCCAGCAGTGCTGCGGTGCAGCAGTACTTC
CDR3aa: CASSAAVQQYF

j_gene: TRBJ2-5
v_gene: TRBV6-1
d_gene: .
abundance: once
CDR3nt: TGTGCCAGCAGTGAGATGGGCGGAGGGTACCAAGAGACCCAGTACTTC
CDR3aa: CASSEMGGGYQETQYF

j_gene: TRBJ2-7
v_gene: TRBV18
d_gene: .
abundance: .
CDR3nt: TGTGCCAGCTCAAAACAGGGAGCCAGCTCCTACGAGCAGTACTTC
CDR3aa: CASSKQGASSYEQYF

j_gene: TRBJ2-5
v_gene: TRBV18
d_gene: TRBD2
abundance: .
CDR3nt: TGTGCCAGCTCACCATTGGCGGGAGTACAAGAGACCCAGTACTTC
CDR3aa: CASSPLAGVQETQYF

j_gene: TRBJ2-2
v_gene: TRBV5-4
d_gene: .
abundance: .
CDR3nt: TGTGCCAGCAGCCCGACTATAAACACCGGGGAGCTGTTTTTT
CDR3aa: CASSPTINTGELFF

j_gene: TRBJ2-2
v_gene: TRBV10-2
d_gene: TRBD2
abundance: .
CDR3nt: TGCGCCAGCAGTGAGGTGGGACTAGCGGGAGACACCGGGGAGCTGTTTTTT
CDR3aa: CASSEVGLAGDTGELFF

j_gene: TRBJ2-3
v_gene: TRBV2
d_gene: .
abundance: .
CDR3nt: TGTGCCAGCAGTGAAGGGGCTGCGGGGCTTGTCTTAGATACGCAGTATTTT
CDR3aa: CASSEGAAGLVLDTQYF

j_gene: TRBJ2-7
v_gene: TRBV6-5
d_gene: TRBD1
abundance: .
CDR3nt: TGTGCCAGCAGGAAACAGGGGAGCACCTACGAGCAGTACTTC
CDR3aa: CASRKQGSTYEQYF

j_gene: TRBJ2-1
v_gene: TRBV27
d_gene: .
abundance: few
CDR3nt: TGTGCCAGCAGTTTTAGCGGAACTTACCCAAATGAGCAGTTCTTC
CDR3aa: CASSFSGTYPNEQFF